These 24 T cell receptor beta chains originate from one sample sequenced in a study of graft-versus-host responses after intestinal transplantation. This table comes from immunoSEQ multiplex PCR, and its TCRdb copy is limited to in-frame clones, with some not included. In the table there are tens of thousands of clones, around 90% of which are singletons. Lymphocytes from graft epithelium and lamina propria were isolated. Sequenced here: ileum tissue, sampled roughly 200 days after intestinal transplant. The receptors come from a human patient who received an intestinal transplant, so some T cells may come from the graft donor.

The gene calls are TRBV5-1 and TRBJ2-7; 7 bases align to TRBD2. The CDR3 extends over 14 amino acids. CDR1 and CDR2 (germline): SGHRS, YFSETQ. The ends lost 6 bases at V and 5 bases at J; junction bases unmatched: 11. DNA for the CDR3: TGCGCCAGCAAAATTGGGGGGGTTAGCGACGAGCAGTACTTC. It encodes CASKIGGVSDEQYF.

CDR3 region: CAARDSGTGGNQPQHF. Written as DNA, the CDR3 is TGTGCCGCCAGGGATTCCGGGACAGGGGGTAATCAGCCCCAGCATTTT. V usage is TRBV28 and J usage is TRBJ1-5, with 11 bases aligning to TRBD1. The germline V gene has CDR1 MDHEN and CDR2 SYDVKM. CDR3 length equals 16 residues. V lost 11 bases to trimming and J lost 4 bases; unmatched junction nucleotides: 13.

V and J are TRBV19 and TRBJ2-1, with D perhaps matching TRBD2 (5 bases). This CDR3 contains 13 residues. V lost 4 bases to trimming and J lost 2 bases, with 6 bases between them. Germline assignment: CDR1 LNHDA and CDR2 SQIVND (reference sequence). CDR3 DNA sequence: TGTGCCAGTAGTAGGGAGACCTACAATGAGCAGTTCTTC. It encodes CASSRETYNEQFF.

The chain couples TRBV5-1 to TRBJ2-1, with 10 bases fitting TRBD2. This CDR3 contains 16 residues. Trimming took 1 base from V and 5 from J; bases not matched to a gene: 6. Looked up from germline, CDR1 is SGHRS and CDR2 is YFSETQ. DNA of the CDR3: TGCGCCAGCAGCTTGATAGCGGGAGGTCGCGACAATGAGCAGTTCTTC. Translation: CASSLIAGGRDNEQFF. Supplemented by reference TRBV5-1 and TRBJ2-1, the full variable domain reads KAGVTQTPRYLIKTRGQQVTLSCSPISGHRSVSWYQQTPGQGLQFLFEYFSETQRNKGNFPGRFSGRQFSNSRSEMNVSTLELGDSALYLCASSLIAGGRDNEQFFGPGTRLTVL.

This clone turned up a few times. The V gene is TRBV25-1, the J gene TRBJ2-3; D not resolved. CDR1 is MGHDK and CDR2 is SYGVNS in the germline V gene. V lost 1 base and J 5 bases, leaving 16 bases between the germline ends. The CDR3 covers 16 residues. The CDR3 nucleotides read TGTGCCAGCAGTGAATCAGGTCTCGGCGGCAGAGATACGCAGTATTTT. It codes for CASSESGLGGRDTQYF.

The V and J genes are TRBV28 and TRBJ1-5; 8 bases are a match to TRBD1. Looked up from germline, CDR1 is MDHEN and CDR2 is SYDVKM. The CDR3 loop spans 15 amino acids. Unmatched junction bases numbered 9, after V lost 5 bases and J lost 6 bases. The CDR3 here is CASSTQGASGQPQHF. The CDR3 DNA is TGTGCCAGCAGTACTCAGGGGGCGTCAGGTCAGCCCCAGCATTTT.

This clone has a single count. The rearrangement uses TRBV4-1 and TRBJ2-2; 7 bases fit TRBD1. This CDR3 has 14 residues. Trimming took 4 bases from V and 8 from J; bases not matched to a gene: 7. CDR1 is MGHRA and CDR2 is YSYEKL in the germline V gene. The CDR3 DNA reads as TGCGCCAGCAGCCCAACAAACAGGGGAGGGGAGCTGTTTTTT. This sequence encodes CASSPTNRGGELFF.

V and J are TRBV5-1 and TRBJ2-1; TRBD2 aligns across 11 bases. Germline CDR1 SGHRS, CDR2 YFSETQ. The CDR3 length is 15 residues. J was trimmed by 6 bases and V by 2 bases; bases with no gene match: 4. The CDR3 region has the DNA TGCGCCAGCAGCTTAGAGGGACTAGCGGCCAATGAGCAGTTCTTC. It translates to CASSLEGLAANEQFF.

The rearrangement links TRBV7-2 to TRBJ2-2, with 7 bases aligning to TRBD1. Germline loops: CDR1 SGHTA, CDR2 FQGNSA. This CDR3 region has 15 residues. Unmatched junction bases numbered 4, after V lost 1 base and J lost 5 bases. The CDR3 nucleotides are TGTGCCAGCAGCTTAGAAGGGGGCTATACCGGGGAGCTGTTTTTT. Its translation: CASSLEGGYTGELFF.

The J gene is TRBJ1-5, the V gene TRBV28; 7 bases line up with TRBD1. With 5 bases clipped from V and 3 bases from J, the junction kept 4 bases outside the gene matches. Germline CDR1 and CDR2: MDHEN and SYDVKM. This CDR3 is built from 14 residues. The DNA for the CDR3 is TGTGCCAGCAGTGCCGGGACAGCCAATCAGCCCCAGCATTTT. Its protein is CASSAGTANQPQHF.

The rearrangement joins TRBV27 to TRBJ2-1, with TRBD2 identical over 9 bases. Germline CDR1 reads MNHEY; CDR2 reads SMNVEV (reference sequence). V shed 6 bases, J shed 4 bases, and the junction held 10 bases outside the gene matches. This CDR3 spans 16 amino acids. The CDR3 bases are TGTGCCAGCAGAAACACCGGGACTAGCCAGTACAATGAGCAGTTCTTC. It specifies CASRNTGTSQYNEQFF.

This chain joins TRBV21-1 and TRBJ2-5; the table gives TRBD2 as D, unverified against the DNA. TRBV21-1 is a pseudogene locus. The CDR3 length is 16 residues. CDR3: CASSKGDLAGEETQYF. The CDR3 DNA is TGTGCCAGCAGCAAAGGAGACCTAGCGGGAGAAGAGACCCAGTACTTC.

DNA for the CDR3: TGCGCCAGCAGCCCGGGACAGGGAAATAATGAAAAACTGTTTTTT. Its translation is CASSPGQGNNEKLFF. The chain is built from TRBV5-1 and TRBJ1-4; TRBD1 agrees at 9 bases. V was clipped by 4 bases and J by 4 bases; unmatched bases: 5. There are 15 residues in the CDR3. CDR1 is SGHRS and CDR2 is YFSETQ in the germline V gene.

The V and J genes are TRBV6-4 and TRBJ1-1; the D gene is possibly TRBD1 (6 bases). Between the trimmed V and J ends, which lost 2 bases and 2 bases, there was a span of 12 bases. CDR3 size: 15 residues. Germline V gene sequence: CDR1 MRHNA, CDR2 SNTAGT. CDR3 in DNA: TGTGCCAGCAGTGACAAGTGGGGGACAAACACTGAAGCTTTCTTT. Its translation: CASSDKWGTNTEAFF.

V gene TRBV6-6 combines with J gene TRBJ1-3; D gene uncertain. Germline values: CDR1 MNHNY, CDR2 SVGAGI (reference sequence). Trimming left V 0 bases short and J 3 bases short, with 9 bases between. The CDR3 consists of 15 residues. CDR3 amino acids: CASSYSTGVGNTIYF. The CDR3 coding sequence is TGTGCCAGCAGTTACTCGACCGGGGTTGGAAACACCATATATTTT.

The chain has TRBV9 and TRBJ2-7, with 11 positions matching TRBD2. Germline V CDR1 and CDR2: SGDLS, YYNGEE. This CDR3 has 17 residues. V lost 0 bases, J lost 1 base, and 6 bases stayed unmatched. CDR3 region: CASSVASGRPHSYEQYF. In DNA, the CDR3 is TGTGCCAGCAGCGTAGCTAGCGGGAGGCCTCATTCCTACGAGCAGTACTTC.

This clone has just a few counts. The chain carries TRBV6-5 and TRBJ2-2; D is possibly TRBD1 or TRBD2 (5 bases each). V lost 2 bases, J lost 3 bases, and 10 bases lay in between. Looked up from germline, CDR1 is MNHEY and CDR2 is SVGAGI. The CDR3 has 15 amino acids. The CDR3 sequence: CASSYRDRYTGELFF. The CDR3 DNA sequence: TGTGCCAGCAGTTACCGGGACCGGTACACCGGGGAGCTGTTTTTT.

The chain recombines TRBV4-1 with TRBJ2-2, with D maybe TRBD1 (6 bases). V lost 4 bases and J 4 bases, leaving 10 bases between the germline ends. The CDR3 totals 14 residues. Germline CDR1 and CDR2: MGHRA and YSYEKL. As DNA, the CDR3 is TGCGCCAGCAGCCCAGCCAGGGGCACCGGGGAGCTGTTTTTT. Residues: CASSPARGTGELFF.

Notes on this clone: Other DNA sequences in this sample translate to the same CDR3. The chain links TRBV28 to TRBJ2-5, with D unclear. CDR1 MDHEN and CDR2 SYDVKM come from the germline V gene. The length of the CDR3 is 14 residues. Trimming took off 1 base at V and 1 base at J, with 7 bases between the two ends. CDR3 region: CASSLLAAQETQYF. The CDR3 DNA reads TGTGCCAGCAGTTTATTGGCAGCCCAAGAGACCCAGTACTTC.

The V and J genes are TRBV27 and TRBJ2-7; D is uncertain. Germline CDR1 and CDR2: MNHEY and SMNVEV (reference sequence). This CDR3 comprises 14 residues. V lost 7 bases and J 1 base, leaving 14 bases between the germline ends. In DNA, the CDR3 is TGTGCCAGCATACCAAGCTGGGGATCCTACGAGCAGTACTTC. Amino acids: CASIPSWGSYEQYF.

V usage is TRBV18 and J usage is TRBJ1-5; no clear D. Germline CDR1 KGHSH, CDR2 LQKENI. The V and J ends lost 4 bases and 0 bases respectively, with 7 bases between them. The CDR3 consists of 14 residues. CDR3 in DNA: TGTGCCAGCTCACTCCCCGATAGCAATCAGCCCCAGCATTTT. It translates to CASSLPDSNQPQHF. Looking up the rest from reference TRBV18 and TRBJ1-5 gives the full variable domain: NAGVMQNPRHLVRRRGQEARLRCSPMKGHSHVYWYRQLPEEGLKFMVYLQKENIIDESGMPKERFSAEFPKEGPSILRIQQVVRGDSAAYFCASSLPDSNQPQHFGDGTRLSIL.

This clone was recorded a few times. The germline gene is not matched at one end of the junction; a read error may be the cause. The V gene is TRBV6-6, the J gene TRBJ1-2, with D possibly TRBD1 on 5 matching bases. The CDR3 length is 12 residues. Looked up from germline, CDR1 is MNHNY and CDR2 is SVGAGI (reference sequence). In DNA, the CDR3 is TGTGCCAGCAGTTCCAGCTCCGGGACGCCGGCCTTC. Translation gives CASSSSSGTPAF.

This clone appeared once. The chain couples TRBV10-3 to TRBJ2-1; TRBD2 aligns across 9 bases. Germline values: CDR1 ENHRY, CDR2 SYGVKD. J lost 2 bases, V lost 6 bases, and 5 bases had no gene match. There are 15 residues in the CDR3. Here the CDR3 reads CAIRTSSGAYNEQFF. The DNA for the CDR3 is TGTGCCATCAGGACCTCTAGCGGGGCCTACAATGAGCAGTTCTTC.

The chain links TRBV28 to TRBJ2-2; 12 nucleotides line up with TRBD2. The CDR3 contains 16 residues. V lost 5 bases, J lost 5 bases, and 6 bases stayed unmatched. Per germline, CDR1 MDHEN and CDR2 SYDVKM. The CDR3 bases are TGTGCCAGCAGTCCTCGCCTAGCGGGAGGGACCGGGGAGCTGTTTTTT. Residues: CASSPRLAGGTGELFF.